The 30 T cell receptor beta chains given below trace back to one sample, sequenced in a study of blood T cell repertoires in COVID-19. Method: immunoSEQ multiplex PCR; TCRdb's copy keeps in-frame clones and lacks some. The table includes about 200,000 clones, approximately 83% detected once. The specimen sequenced was PBMCs or T cells enriched from blood (not recorded which). These receptor sequences come from a woman aged 50 to 60 who had been exposed to COVID-19.

The chain employs TRBV9 and TRBJ1-1, with a possible D match to TRBD1 (5 bases). This CDR3 region has 14 residues. Germline loops: CDR1 SGDLS, CDR2 YYNGEE. With 2 bases removed from V and 5 bases from J, the gap between germline ends came to 13 bases. Here the CDR3 reads CASSVQGSGTEAFF. Here the CDR3 DNA reads TGTGCCAGCAGCGTTCAGGGTTCGGGTACTGAAGCTTTCTTT. Using reference TRBV9 and TRBJ1-1 for the parts outside the CDR3, the full variable domain is DSGVTQTPKHLITATGQRVTLRCSPRSGDLSVYWYQQSLDQGLQFLIQYYNGEERAKGNILERFSAQQFPDLHSELNLSSLELGDSALYFCASSVQGSGTEAFFGQGTRLTVV.

This clone has a handful of counts. The V gene is TRBV2, the J gene TRBJ2-7; 9 bases align to TRBD2. Germline V gene lookup returns CDR1 SNHLY and CDR2 FYNNEI. The ends lost 9 bases at V and 10 bases at J; junction bases unmatched: 10. This CDR3 has 12 amino acids. The DNA of the CDR3 is TGTGCCAGTACAGCGGGGGGACCGTTACAGTACTTC. Its protein product is CASTAGGPLQYF.

The rearrangement links TRBV30 to TRBJ1-2, with 8 bases identical to TRBD1. This CDR3 has 14 residues. Germline-derived CDR1 and CDR2 are GTSNPN and SVGIG (reference sequence). Unmatched junction bases numbered 6, after V lost 3 bases and J lost 3 bases. The DNA of the CDR3 is TGTGCCTGGAGCAGACAGGGGAGGGACTATGGCTACACCTTC. Translation: CAWSRQGRDYGYTF.

This clone has more than one count but fewer than ten. The V call is TRBV27, the J call TRBJ1-2; 10 nucleotides agree with TRBD1. J lost 5 bases, V lost 5 bases, and 5 bases had no gene match. This CDR3 spans 14 amino acids. Germline values: CDR1 MNHEY, CDR2 SMNVEV (reference sequence). CDR3 sequence reads: CASSRQGARYGYTF. CDR3 sequence (DNA): TGTGCCAGCAGTCGACAGGGGGCTAGATATGGCTACACCTTC.

The chain couples TRBV13 to TRBJ1-2; 8 nucleotides align to TRBD1. Germline V gene lookup returns CDR1 PRHDT and CDR2 FYEKMQ (reference sequence). The CDR3 is 16 residues long. The V gene end was trimmed by 1 base and the J gene end by 2 bases; junction bases not matched to a gene: 6. In nucleotides, the CDR3 is TGTGCCAGCAGCTTAGAAGGGACAGGCGTAAACTATGGCTACACCTTC. Translating gives CASSLEGTGVNYGYTF.

In regard to this clone: This specimen includes other DNA sequences encoding the same CDR3. The chain uses TRBV6-5 and TRBJ1-1, with D possibly being TRBD1 (5 bases). The CDR3 sequence is 13 residues long. CDR1 and CDR2 from the germline V gene are MNHEY and SVGAGI. V was cut by 4 bases and J by 4 bases, with 10 bases left in between. In DNA, the CDR3 is TGTGCCAGCAGTTCAAGGGGTGGCACTGAAGCTTTCTTT. It yields the protein CASSSRGGTEAFF.

The rearrangement joins TRBV30 to TRBJ1-6; TRBD1 matches at 9 bases. V was clipped by 3 bases and J by 7 bases; unmatched bases: 7. This CDR3 has 15 amino acids. Germline V gene data show CDR1 as GTSNPN and CDR2 as SVGIG (reference sequence). The CDR3 here is CAWSAQGAGNSPLHF. CDR3 DNA sequence: TGTGCCTGGAGCGCACAGGGGGCGGGCAATTCACCCCTCCACTTT.

The V call is TRBV7-2, the J call TRBJ1-2; D uncertain. Germline values: CDR1 SGHTA, CDR2 FQGNSA. Trimming took off 3 bases at V and 4 bases at J, with 15 bases between the two ends. The CDR3 runs 15 residues. CDR3 sequence: CASSLPYPGSYGYTF. CDR3 bases: TGTGCCAGCAGCTTGCCCTACCCCGGGTCCTATGGCTACACCTTC. Supplemented by reference TRBV7-2 and TRBJ1-2, the full variable domain reads GAGVSQSPSNKVTEKGKDVELRCDPISGHTALYWYRQSLGQGLEFLIYFQGNSAPDKSGLPSDRFSAERTGGSVSTLTIQRTQQEDSAVYLCASSLPYPGSYGYTFGSGTRLTVV.

The rearrangement links TRBV29-1 to TRBJ2-3; TRBD1 aligns across 9 bases. The CDR3 contains 11 residues. Trimming at V came to 4 bases and at J to 13 bases, leaving 6 bases not matched to a gene. CDR1 and CDR2 from the germline V gene are SQVTM and ANQGSEA. This CDR3 is CSVAGDRVKYF. The CDR3, as DNA: TGCAGCGTTGCGGGGGACAGGGTAAAGTATTTT.

This chain joins TRBV7-8 and TRBJ2-5, with D possibly matching TRBD1 (6 bases). In germline, CDR1 is SGHVS, CDR2 FQNEAQ. This CDR3 comprises 14 residues. V lost 5 bases to trimming and J lost 5 bases, with 15 bases between them. CDR3 loop: CASSRGGVEETQYF. CDR3 nucleotide sequence: TGTGCCAGCAGCCGAGGGGGAGTGGAGGAGACCCAGTACTTC.

This rearrangement joins TRBV6-4 to TRBJ1-2, with D possibly TRBD1 on 6 matching bases. CDR1 is MRHNA and CDR2 is SNTAGT in the germline V gene. Trimming removed 6 bases from V and 8 bases from J, with 19 bases in between. This CDR3 is 14 amino acids long. Here the CDR3 reads CASRANRESGGYTF. CDR3 coding DNA: TGTGCCAGCAGAGCTAACAGGGAAAGTGGAGGCTACACCTTC.

This clone has more than one count but fewer than ten. V and J are TRBV5-1 and TRBJ2-7; tentative D call: TRBD1 (6 bases). Deletions cut 1 base from V and 2 bases from J, with 10 bases between. Germline CDR1 is SGHRS and CDR2 is YFSETQ. The CDR3 contains 14 residues. In DNA, the CDR3 is TGCGCCAGCAGCTTGAAGGGGGTGGCCTACGAGCAGTACTTC. It specifies CASSLKGVAYEQYF.

CDR3 DNA sequence: TGTGCCAGCGGACAGGGAAAAGGTGGCTACACCTTC. It encodes CASGQGKGGYTF. The J gene is TRBJ1-2, the V gene TRBV7-2, with 8 bases aligning to TRBD1. V was clipped by 8 bases and J by 7 bases; unmatched bases: 6. The length of the CDR3 is 12 residues. The V gene's germline CDR1 is SGHTA and CDR2 FQGNSA.

The chain couples TRBV5-4 to TRBJ2-7; TRBD2 aligns across 8 bases. Germline CDR1 and CDR2: SGHNT and YYREEE (reference sequence). This CDR3 region has 16 residues. The V segment lost 5 bases and the J segment 1 base; nucleotides outside the gene matches: 11. This CDR3 is CASSPGGQGLSYEQYF. The CDR3 region has the DNA TGTGCCAGCAGTCCGGGGGGGCAGGGGCTATCCTACGAGCAGTACTTC.

V gene TRBV7-9 combines with J gene TRBJ1-1; a weak D match, TRBD1 (5 bases). The CDR3 spans 15 residues. V lost 1 base, J lost 1 base, and 10 bases lay in between. CDR1 and CDR2 (germline): SEHNR, FQNEAQ (reference sequence). The CDR3 sequence is CASSLEGRANTEAFF. CDR3 nucleotide sequence: TGTGCCAGCAGCTTAGAGGGCAGGGCGAACACTGAAGCTTTCTTT.

The V gene is TRBV7-2, the J gene TRBJ2-1; 8 bases are shared with TRBD2. This CDR3 region has 15 residues. After removal of 1 base from V and 6 bases from J, the junction contained 5 bases not matched to a gene. Per germline, CDR1 SGHTA and CDR2 FQGNSA. The CDR3 coding sequence is TGTGCCAGCAGCTTAGGAACGGGGGGGCCCAATGAGCAGTTCTTC. It encodes CASSLGTGGPNEQFF.

The chain carries TRBV7-9 and TRBJ2-6; D unclear. There are 13 residues in the CDR3. The V end lost 8 bases, the J end lost 0 bases, and 5 bases lay between the germline ends. The germline CDR1 and CDR2 sequences are SEHNR and FQNEAQ (reference sequence). The CDR3 loop is CASGNSGANVLTF. The CDR3 DNA reads as TGTGCCAGCGGCAACTCTGGGGCCAACGTCCTGACTTTC.

This clone occurred a few times. V usage is TRBV5-1 and J usage is TRBJ2-7; 10 nucleotides agree with TRBD2. V gave up 2 bases and J gave up 0 bases; unmatched junction bases: 14. Germline assignment: CDR1 SGHRS and CDR2 YFSETQ. This CDR3 has 19 amino acids. In DNA form, the CDR3 reads TGCGCCAGCAGCTTAACCGGGACTAGCGAGGTCCGGAGCTCCTACGAGCAGTACTTC. Its translation is CASSLTGTSEVRSSYEQYF. Together with reference TRBV5-1 and TRBJ2-7, the CDR3 gives the full variable domain: KAGVTQTPRYLIKTRGQQVTLSCSPISGHRSVSWYQQTPGQGLQFLFEYFSETQRNKGNFPGRFSGRQFSNSRSEMNVSTLELGDSALYLCASSLTGTSEVRSSYEQYFGPGTRLTVT.

The gene calls are TRBV3-1 (or the pseudogene TRBV3-2) and TRBJ2-5; TRBD1 agrees at 7 bases. Per the germline V gene, CDR1 is LGHDT and CDR2 is YNNKEL (reference sequence). The CDR3 extends over 13 amino acids. J lost 7 bases, V lost 4 bases, and 6 bases had no gene match. The DNA of the CDR3 is TGTGCCAGCAGCCTCGACAGGGCGCCGACCCAGTACTTC. Translated, it gives CASSLDRAPTQYF.

The J gene is TRBJ2-5, the V gene TRBV5-1, with TRBD2 identical over 15 bases. Germline loops: CDR1 SGHRS, CDR2 YFSETQ. Trimming cost V 3 bases and J 8 bases; bases outside gene matches: 8. The CDR3 is 16 residues long. The chain's CDR3 is CASSSEGLAGGGTQYF. The CDR3 nucleotides are TGCGCCAGCAGCTCCGAGGGACTAGCGGGGGGCGGCACCCAGTACTTC.

This clone was recorded only once. The V gene is TRBV3-1 (or the pseudogene TRBV3-2), the J gene TRBJ1-2, with TRBD1 as a possible D gene (6 bases). V gave up 0 bases and J gave up 5 bases, with 19 bases separating them. CDR3 length: 17 residues. Germline assignment: CDR1 LGHDT and CDR2 YNNKEL (reference sequence). The CDR3 spells CASSQDLRGARNYGYTF. DNA for the CDR3: TGTGCCAGCAGCCAAGATCTACGGGGGGCGCGGAATTATGGCTACACCTTC.

The chain carries TRBV5-4 and TRBJ2-1; a weak D match, TRBD1 (5 bases). CDR3 size: 16 residues. V lost 5 bases and J lost 0, with 15 bases in between. Germline V gives CDR1 SGHNT, CDR2 YYREEE (reference sequence). This CDR3 is CASSLQAPSSYNEQFF. The CDR3 nucleotides are TGTGCCAGCAGTCTACAGGCGCCAAGCTCCTACAATGAGCAGTTCTTC. The whole variable domain, filled in from reference TRBV5-4 and TRBJ2-1, reads ETGVTQSPTHLIKTRGQQVTLRCSSQSGHNTVSWYQQALGQGPQFIFQYYREEENGRGNFPPRFSGLQFPNYSSELNVNALELDDSALYLCASSLQAPSSYNEQFFGPGTRLTVL.

The J gene is TRBJ2-3, the V gene TRBV5-1; D might be TRBD2 (7 bases). This CDR3 is 15 amino acids long. The germline V and J ends were trimmed by 0 bases and 7 bases, with 15 bases remaining between them. Germline lookup yields CDR1 SGHRS and CDR2 YFSETQ. CDR3 DNA: TGCGCCAGCAGCTTGGATGTGGGGAGGGGGAATACGCAGTATTTT. Amino acids: CASSLDVGRGNTQYF.

This clone came up once. V is TRBV5-8 and J is TRBJ1-6; 7 bases fit TRBD1. Germline lookup yields CDR1 SGHTS and CDR2 YDEGEE. The CDR3 consists of 15 residues. V lost 6 bases, J lost 7 bases, and 10 bases stayed unmatched. CDR3 in amino acids: CASTWGDRDNSPLHF. The CDR3 nucleotides are TGTGCCAGCACTTGGGGTGACAGGGACAATTCACCCCTCCACTTT.

The CDR3 sequence is CASSSSGGTGELFF. The CDR3 DNA reads TGCGCCAGCAGCTCGAGCGGGGGCACCGGGGAGCTGTTTTTT. V and J are TRBV5-1 and TRBJ2-2, with 8 positions matching TRBD2. The junction had 2 bases not matched to a gene; V was cut back by 3 bases and J by 4 bases. The CDR3 length is 14 residues. CDR1 is SGHRS and CDR2 is YFSETQ in the germline V gene.

The J gene is TRBJ2-2, the V gene TRBV10-3; D is undetermined. Germline loops: CDR1 ENHRY, CDR2 SYGVKD. Trimming took off 0 bases at V and 0 bases at J, with 5 bases between the two ends. This CDR3 has 15 residues. The CDR3 region is CAISESIANTGELFF. The DNA for the CDR3 is TGTGCCATCAGTGAGTCGATAGCGAACACCGGGGAGCTGTTTTTT.

The V and J genes are TRBV14 and TRBJ2-3, with D unclear. V was trimmed by 4 bases and J by 6 bases, leaving 5 bases between them. Germline lookup yields CDR1 SGHDN and CDR2 FVKESK. The CDR3 contains 11 residues. The DNA for the CDR3 is TGTGCCAGCAGCCTCGGGGATACGCAGTATTTT. Its protein is CASSLGDTQYF.

This sequence joins TRBV5-1 and TRBJ2-3; TRBD2 agrees at 13 bases. Germline V gene lookup returns CDR1 SGHRS and CDR2 YFSETQ. After removal of 3 bases from V and 2 bases from J, the junction contained 9 bases not matched to a gene. The CDR3 is made up of 18 amino acids. The CDR3 DNA reads TGCGCCAGCAGCTCACAAGCGGGACTAGCGGGGACCACAGATACGCAGTATTTT. This translates into CASSSQAGLAGTTDTQYF.

The chain recombines TRBV7-2 with TRBJ1-1, with D uncertain. Germline CDR1 and CDR2: SGHTA and FQGNSA. Trimming took off 1 base at V and 3 bases at J, with 9 bases between the two ends. This CDR3 has 14 residues. In DNA form, the CDR3 reads TGTGCCAGCAGCTTAGGCGGCGGGTACACTGAAGCTTTCTTT. Encoded protein: CASSLGGGYTEAFF.

The J gene is TRBJ1-6, the V gene TRBV6-5, with a possible D match to TRBD1 (5 bases). V lost 3 bases to trimming and J lost 7 bases, with 10 bases between them. Germline V lookup: CDR1 MNHEY, CDR2 SVGAGI. The CDR3 has 14 residues. The CDR3 spells CASSYRAGNSPLHF. CDR3 nucleotide sequence: TGTGCCAGCAGTTATCGGGCAGGGAATTCACCCCTCCACTTT.